A single sample is the source of the 4 T cell receptor beta chains below, sequenced in a study of cytotoxic CD8 clonotypes in ibrutinib-treated CLL. Data came from immunoSEQ multiplex PCR; TCRdb stores just in-frame clones and leaves some out. The table shows about 160,000 clones, with approximately 77% occurring only once. This specimen consisted of PBMCs, obtained after 12 months of ibrutinib treatment. Receptor source: a human donor with chronic lymphocytic leukemia.

J is TRBJ2-7 and V is TRBV29-1; 9 bases fit TRBD2. The V gene end was trimmed by 4 bases and the J gene end by 3 bases; junction bases not matched to a gene: 1. The CDR3 spans 12 residues. Looked up from germline, CDR1 is SQVTM and CDR2 is ANQGSEA. This chain's CDR3 is CSVGSGGYEQYF. The CDR3 DNA reads TGCAGCGTTGGTAGCGGGGGCTACGAGCAGTACTTC.

For the CDR3, the DNA is TGTGCCAGCAGGGACGGCCGCCTCTCTGGCTACACCTTC. It specifies CASRDGRLSGYTF. V usage is TRBV6-5 and J usage is TRBJ1-2, with no clear D. Per the germline V gene, CDR1 is MNHEY and CDR2 is SVGAGI. The length of the CDR3 is 13 residues. Trimming stripped 6 bases from V and 7 bases from J, with 15 bases between.

The CDR3 nucleotides read TGTGCCAGCAGCCAAGTTGGCGGTGCCAACGAAGGGGGCAAATACAGCACTGAAGCTTTCTTT. Its translation: CASSQVGGANEGGKYSTEAFF. J is TRBJ1-1 and V is TRBV4-2, with 7 bases lining up with TRBD1. Trimming took 1 base from V and 4 from J; bases not matched to a gene: 24. Germline loops: CDR1 LGHNA, CDR2 YNFKEQ. The CDR3 runs 21 residues.

The chain combines TRBV28 with TRBJ1-6; 12 bases are shared with TRBD1. The CDR3 runs to 16 residues. The V segment lost 6 bases and the J segment 10 bases; nucleotides outside the gene matches: 10. Germline CDR1 and CDR2: MDHEN and SYDVKM. CDR3 sequence (DNA): TGTGCCAGCAGGACTCCGGGACAGGGGGCAGGATCACCCCTCCACTTT. This translates into CASRTPGQGAGSPLHF. Using reference TRBV28 and TRBJ1-6 for the parts outside the CDR3, the full variable domain is DVKVTQSSRYLVKRTGEKVFLECVQDMDHENMFWYRQDPGLGLRLIYFSYDVKMKEKGDIPEGYSVSREKKERFSLILESASTNQTSMYLCASRTPGQGAGSPLHFGNGTRLTVT.